Presented here are 18 T cell receptor beta chains from one specimen sequenced in a study of CD8+CD57+ T cells in acquired aplastic anemia. Investigators profiled TCR beta VDJ and CDR3 from genomic DNA template. TCRdb ran MiXCR on the reads and lists one entry per CDR3 protein. The sample has around 150,000 distinct CDR3 sequences; approximately 40% are singletons. Sequencing was performed on sorted CD4+, CD8+, or CD8+CD57+ T cells (not recorded which) from PBMCs. These receptors were taken from a human donor in good health.

For this clonotype: A much larger clone sits a single nucleotide away, making a read error possible. This chain joins TRBV5-4 and TRBJ1-5; 7 nucleotides agree with TRBD1. Germline CDR1 and CDR2: SGHNT and YYREEE (reference sequence). The CDR3 is 15 residues long. The V gene end was trimmed by 4 bases and the J gene end by 4 bases; junction bases not matched to a gene: 8. The CDR3 DNA reads as TGTGCCAGCAGCCAGGGGACAGAGGAGAATCAGCCCCAGCATTTT. Translation gives CASSQGTEENQPQHF.

This clonotype was seen ten or more times. This sequence joins TRBV7-7 and TRBJ2-5; D unresolved. Trimming removed 5 bases from V and 1 base from J, with 11 bases in between. CDR1 and CDR2 from the germline V gene are SSHAT and FNYEAQ (reference sequence). The CDR3 consists of 14 residues. The CDR3 loop is CASSPSSLQETQYF. The CDR3 coding sequence is TGTGCCAGCAGCCCCAGCTCGCTCCAAGAGACCCAGTACTTC.

The chain employs TRBV7-8 and TRBJ1-5, with D possibly matching TRBD1 (5 bases). Germline CDR1 SGHVS, CDR2 FQNEAQ. The ends were cut back, 4 bases at V and 1 base at J, with 11 bases in the middle. The CDR3 is 15 residues long. DNA for the CDR3: TGTGCCAGCAGCTCCTTCGGGGGGAGCAATCAGCCCCAGCATTTT. Residues: CASSSFGGSNQPQHF.

This chain links TRBV10-3 with TRBJ1-3; D unresolved. The CDR3 spans 16 residues. Germline assignment: CDR1 ENHRY and CDR2 SYGVKD. The V gene lost 0 bases and the J gene lost 3 bases, with 12 bases spanning the gap. This chain's CDR3 is CAISESGGLRGNTIYF. DNA of the CDR3: TGTGCCATCAGTGAGTCGGGTGGGTTACGTGGAAACACCATATATTTT.

This clonotype was seen a few times. This sequence joins TRBV3-1 and TRBJ2-7; TRBD2 might be the D (6 bases). V was clipped by 4 bases and J by 0 bases, with 25 bases between them. The CDR3 is 19 residues long. CDR1 is LGHDT and CDR2 is YNNKEL in the germline V gene (reference sequence). CDR3 loop: CASSPFLGSWPGGSYEQYF. Written as DNA, the CDR3 is TGTGCCAGCAGCCCATTCTTAGGTAGTTGGCCCGGGGGCTCCTACGAGCAGTACTTC.

The chain uses TRBV7-4 and TRBJ1-5, with D unclear. Deletions cut 5 bases from V and 2 bases from J, with 16 bases between. The CDR3 contains 16 residues. CDR1 is SGHVT and CDR2 is SQSDAQ in the germline V gene. The CDR3 nucleotides are TGTGCCAGCAGCAGTCGGGCCACCGTAGGCAATCAGCCCCAGCATTTT. Amino acids: CASSSRATVGNQPQHF.

V gene TRBV29-1 combines with J gene TRBJ2-5, with D perhaps matching TRBD2 (6 bases). Germline V CDR1 and CDR2: SQVTM, ANQGSEA. CDR3 size: 15 residues. The V gene lost 1 base and the J gene lost 9 bases, with 21 bases spanning the gap. The CDR3 sequence: CSVEGLKEGGMAQYF. DNA of the CDR3: TGCAGCGTTGAAGGGCTCAAGGAAGGAGGGATGGCCCAGTACTTC.

The J gene is TRBJ2-5, the V gene TRBV2; 8 nucleotides align to TRBD2. V gave up 8 bases and J gave up 1 base; unmatched junction bases: 6. The length of the CDR3 is 14 residues. Germline V gene sequence: CDR1 SNHLY, CDR2 FYNNEI. The DNA of the CDR3 is TGTGCCAGCGCGACTAGCGCCCTCCAAGAGACCCAGTACTTC. Translated, it gives CASATSALQETQYF. Variable domain in full (rest from reference TRBV2 and TRBJ2-5): EPEVTQTPSHQVTQMGQEVILRCVPISNHLYFYWYRQILGQKVEFLVSFYNNEISEKSEIFDDQFSVERPDGSNFTLKIRSTKLEDSAMYFCASATSALQETQYFGPGTRLLVL.

This clonotype was detected only once. The chain links TRBV7-3 to TRBJ2-7; unclear D gene. Germline-derived CDR1 and CDR2 are SGHTA and FQGTGA. Trimming cost V 6 bases and J 0 bases, with 9 bases left between them. This CDR3 contains 13 residues. The CDR3 sequence: CASSFLSSYEQYF. Here the CDR3 DNA reads TGTGCCAGCAGTTTCCTGAGCTCCTACGAGCAGTACTTC.

This clonotype was picked up many times. In DNA, the CDR3 is TGTGCCAGCAGTTACTGGGGAAAGCTCTCCTACGAGCAGTACTTC. Its protein product is CASSYWGKLSYEQYF. This sequence joins TRBV6-5 and TRBJ2-7; D gene unclear. CDR3 length equals 15 residues. Germline values: CDR1 MNHEY, CDR2 SVGAGI. With 1 base removed from V and 0 bases from J, the gap between germline ends came to 10 bases.

The chain is built from TRBV5-1 and TRBJ2-5; D might be TRBD1 (6 bases). Germline CDR1 SGHRS, CDR2 YFSETQ. The CDR3 has 13 amino acids. V lost 3 bases to trimming and J lost 5 bases, with 11 bases between them. The CDR3 protein is CASSSTGLETQYF. CDR3 bases: TGCGCCAGCAGCTCCACAGGGTTGGAGACCCAGTACTTC. Full variable domain (missing parts from reference TRBV5-1 and TRBJ2-5): KAGVTQTPRYLIKTRGQQVTLSCSPISGHRSVSWYQQTPGQGLQFLFEYFSETQRNKGNFPGRFSGRQFSNSRSEMNVSTLELGDSALYLCASSSTGLETQYFGPGTRLLVL.

This rearrangement joins TRBV28 to TRBJ2-3; 8 nucleotides line up with TRBD2. The CDR3 is 16 amino acids. The germline V gene encodes CDR1 MDHEN and CDR2 SYDVKM. The V segment lost 4 bases and the J segment 4 bases; nucleotides outside the gene matches: 10. The CDR3 region is CASSSPGLGSSDTQYF. CDR3 nucleotides: TGTGCCAGCAGTTCACCGGGACTAGGGTCATCAGATACGCAGTATTTT.

CDR3 in amino acids: CALAQEGDYEQYF. The CDR3 region has the DNA TGTGCCCTAGCCCAAGAGGGGGATTACGAGCAGTACTTC. The chain couples TRBV7-9 to TRBJ2-7; D might be TRBD1 (6 bases). Germline V CDR1 and CDR2: SEHNR, FQNEAQ (reference sequence). V was trimmed by 11 bases and J by 4 bases, leaving 18 bases between them. This CDR3 spans 13 amino acids.

V is TRBV25-1 and J is TRBJ1-2; TRBD1 might be the D (6 bases). The CDR3 is made up of 15 amino acids. CDR1 is MGHDK and CDR2 is SYGVNS in the germline V gene. V lost 3 bases and J lost 10, with 21 bases in between. The DNA of the CDR3 is TGTGCCAGCAGTGACCGCCGGGACACCTTGGACGACTACACCTTC. Its protein product is CASSDRRDTLDDYTF.

This chain uses TRBV12-3 or TRBV12-4 with TRBJ1-5; D is unresolved. The CDR3 spans 15 residues. Between the trimmed V and J ends, which lost 1 base and 0 bases, there was a span of 7 bases. CDR3 loop: CASSLEGRSNQPQHF. CDR3 bases: TGTGCCAGCAGTTTAGAGGGTCGTAGCAATCAGCCCCAGCATTTT.

This clonotype was recorded a few times. This sequence joins TRBV6-1 and TRBJ2-2; the match to TRBD2 covers 9 bases. Germline V gene data show CDR1 as MNHNS and CDR2 as SASEGT. V trimming: 5 bases; J trimming: 5 bases; junction bases outside the gene matches: 9. This CDR3 comprises 16 residues. CDR3 sequence (DNA): TGTGCCAGCAGTCGGAAGGTAGCGGGAGCAACCGGGGAGCTGTTTTTT. Translating it yields CASSRKVAGATGELFF.

This clonotype was recorded at least ten times. This chain joins TRBV5-1 and TRBJ1-1, with D maybe TRBD1 (5 bases). The CDR3 is made up of 14 amino acids. Deletions cut 3 bases from V and 1 base from J, with 10 bases between. The germline V gene has CDR1 SGHRS and CDR2 YFSETQ. The CDR3 region has the DNA TGCGCCAGCAGCTGGGGCGGGGAGAACACTGAAGCTTTCTTT. This sequence encodes CASSWGGENTEAFF.

Concerning this clonotype: A read error may be the cause here, since a much bigger clone is one base away. J is TRBJ2-2 and V is TRBV11-2, with 8 bases matching TRBD1. There are 17 residues in the CDR3. The V segment lost 4 bases and the J segment 5 bases; nucleotides outside the gene matches: 12. CDR1 SGHAT and CDR2 FQNNGV come from the germline V gene. The DNA of the CDR3 is TGTGCCAGCAGCTATAACCTCAACAGGGACAGGACCGGGGAGCTGTTTTTT. Translation gives CASSYNLNRDRTGELFF.